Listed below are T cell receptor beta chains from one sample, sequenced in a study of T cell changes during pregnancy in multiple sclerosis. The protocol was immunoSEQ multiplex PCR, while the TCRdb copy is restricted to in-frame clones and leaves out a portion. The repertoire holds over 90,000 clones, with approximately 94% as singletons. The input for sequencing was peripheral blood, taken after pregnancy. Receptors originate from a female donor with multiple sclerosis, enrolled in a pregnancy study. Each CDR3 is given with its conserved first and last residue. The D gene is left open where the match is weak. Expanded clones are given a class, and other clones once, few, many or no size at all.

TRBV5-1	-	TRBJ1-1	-	TGCGCCAGCAGCTTGTCACCGGACAGAGTGAACACTGAAGCTTTCTTT	CASSLSPDRVNTEAFF
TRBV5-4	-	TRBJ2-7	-	TGTGCCAGCAGCCCCCTGCTGAGTCCCTACGAGCAGTACTTC	CASSPLLSPYEQYF
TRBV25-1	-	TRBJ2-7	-	TGTGCCAGCAGTGTAGGGGCCGGCTACGAGCAGTACTTC	CASSVGAGYEQYF
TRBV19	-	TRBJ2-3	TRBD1	TGTGCCAGTAGTATCCCTGACAGGGGGCGCACAGATACGCAGTATTTT	CASSIPDRGRTDTQYF
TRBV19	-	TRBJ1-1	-	TGTGCCAGTAGTATACAAGCTGGCATGGGGAGCACTGAAGCTTTCTTT	CASSIQAGMGSTEAFF
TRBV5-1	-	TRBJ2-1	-	TGCGCCAGCAGCCAGTCTAATGAGCAGTTCTTC	CASSQSNEQFF
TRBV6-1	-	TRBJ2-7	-	TGTGCCAGCAGTGAAGCAAGAGTACGTGTACTCGAATTTTATAACGAGCAGTACTTC	CASSEARVRVLEFYNEQYF
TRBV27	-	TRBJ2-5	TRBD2	TGTGCCAGCAGTCCAACTAGCGGGAGGGCCGGTTGGGAGACCCAGTACTTC	CASSPTSGRAGWETQYF
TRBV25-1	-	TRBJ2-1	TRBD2	TGTGCCAGCATTGGGACTAGCGGCTACAATGAGCAGTTCTTC	CASIGTSGYNEQFF
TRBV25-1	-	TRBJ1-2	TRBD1	TGTGCCAGCAGTGAGCTGGACAGGGAGGTTGGGGGCTACACCTTC	CASSELDREVGGYTF
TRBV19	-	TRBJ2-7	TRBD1	TGTGCCAGTAGTGTCCCCGGGACAGGGATCGAGCAGTACTTC	CASSVPGTGIEQYF
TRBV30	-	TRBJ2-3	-	TGTGCCTGGAGTGTAGGAGGGCCAGATACGCAGTATTTT	CAWSVGGPDTQYF
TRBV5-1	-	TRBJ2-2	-	TGCGCCAGCAGCACCAGGGTGAACACCGGGGAGCTGTTTTTT	CASSTRVNTGELFF
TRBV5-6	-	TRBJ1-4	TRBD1	TGTGCCAGCAGCTCGAGACAGGGGACAACTAATGAAAAACTGTTTTTT	CASSSRQGTTNEKLFF
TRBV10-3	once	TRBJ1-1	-	TGTGCCATCAGTGAGTCGACAGGGAACACTGAAGCTTTCTTT	CAISESTGNTEAFF
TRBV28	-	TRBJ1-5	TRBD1	TGTGCCAGCAGTGCCCCGGGACAGGGTCTAAATCAGCCCCAGCATTTT	CASSAPGQGLNQPQHF